The 3 T cell receptor beta chains below all came from one sample that was sequenced in a study of blood T cells in healthy people across ages. The use of a sample-barcoded 5' primer and a J-beta primer mix characterized a second PCR of roughly 6 to 11 cycles. TCRdb called the 5' RACE reads again in MiXCR, with one record for every CDR3 protein. The table records around 1,700,000 distinct CDR3 sequences, approximately 30% of them present only once. The sample comprised blood. The source is a woman aged 30 to 39 in good health.

This clonotype occurred many times. V usage is TRBV12-5 and J usage is TRBJ2-5; 10 nucleotides agree with TRBD2. This CDR3 has 13 amino acids. Germline values: CDR1 LGHNT, CDR2 FRNRAP. The V gene end was trimmed by 6 bases and the J gene end by 3 bases; junction bases not matched to a gene: 1. CDR3: CASGLAGEETQYF. In DNA form, the CDR3 reads TGTGCTAGTGGGCTAGCGGGGGAAGAGACCCAGTACTTC.

This clonotype was picked up a small number of times. This chain links TRBV5-1 with TRBJ1-2, with unresolved D. CDR3 length equals 12 residues. Germline loops: CDR1 SGHRS, CDR2 YFSETQ. V was clipped by 5 bases and J by 3 bases, with 8 bases between them. As DNA, the CDR3 is TGCGCCAGCAGGCTAACAGACTATGGCTACACCTTC. Its translation: CASRLTDYGYTF.

This clonotype has more than one count but fewer than ten. This chain uses TRBV9 with TRBJ2-1; TRBD1 agrees at 7 bases. The CDR3 runs 17 residues. CDR1 is SGDLS and CDR2 is YYNGEE in the germline V gene. V shed 4 bases, J shed 0 bases, and the junction held 10 bases outside the gene matches. As DNA, the CDR3 is TGTGCCAGCAGCCAGGGGGTTCGTTCCACCTCCTACAATGAGCAGTTCTTC. The encoded protein is CASSQGVRSTSYNEQFF.